The rows below give T cell receptor beta chains drawn from one sample of a study of T-cell memory formation after mild COVID-19. TCRdb recomputed calls from the 5' RACE reads with MiXCR, one row per CDR3 protein. The sample lists about 340,000 distinct CDR3 sequences, around 15% occurring once. Input material: PBMCs or a T cell subset sorted from them (not recorded which). Receptors originate from a man between 18 and 29 years old who had mild COVID-19 (a few samples of this study predate the infection). Cell type and time point are not known. The CDR3 runs from the conserved cysteine through the conserved F or W. Fields, in order: V gene, CDR3 length, clone size, J gene, D gene, CDR3 protein, CDR3 DNA. The D gene is left open where the match is weak. Not all rows give a size; the values are once, few, many and, for expanded clones, a class.

TRBV20-1	13	few	TRBJ1-6	NA	CSARDPGNSPLHF	TGCAGTGCTAGAGATCCTGGGAATTCACCCCTCCACTTT
TRBV5-1	16	few	TRBJ2-2	NA	CASSLHPEKNTGELFF	TGCGCCAGCAGCTTGCATCCAGAGAAGAACACCGGGGAGCTGTTTTTT
TRBV12-3/TRBV12-4	13	NA	TRBJ2-1	NA	CASSFAGSNEQFF	TGTGCCAGCAGTTTTGCAGGGAGCAATGAGCAGTTCTTC
TRBV28	14	few	TRBJ1-4	TRBD1	CASSLRSGGKKLFF	TGTGCCAGCAGTTTAAGGTCAGGGGGAAAAAAACTGTTTTTT
TRBV7-2	16	few	TRBJ2-5	TRBD2	CASSSSFTGGEKTQYF	TGTGCCAGCAGCTCCTCCTTTACGGGGGGGGAGAAGACCCAGTACTTC
TRBV20-1	16	NA	TRBJ2-2	TRBD1	CSARDRDRGRTGELFF	TGCAGTGCTAGAGATCGGGACAGGGGGCGAACCGGGGAGCTGTTTTTT
TRBV3-1	16	few	TRBJ1-1	NA	CASSGHRTDLNTEAFF	TGTGCCAGCAGCGGTCACAGGACGGATCTGAACACTGAAGCTTTCTTT
TRBV9	17	many	TRBJ2-5	TRBD2	CASSVDPGLAGRETQYF	TGTGCCAGCAGCGTAGACCCGGGACTAGCGGGGAGAGAGACCCAGTACTTC
TRBV6-6	16	NA	TRBJ2-2	NA	CASSYSQGSFTGELFF	TGTGCCAGCAGTTACTCTCAGGGCTCGTTCACCGGGGAGCTGTTTTTT
TRBV4-3	15	NA	TRBJ2-2	NA	CASSQVNGNTGELFF	TGCGCCAGCAGCCAAGTAAACGGGAACACCGGGGAGCTGTTTTTT
TRBV12-3/TRBV12-4	11	NA	TRBJ1-2	NA	CASSLGLGYTF	TGTGCCAGCAGTTTAGGTCTGGGCTACACCTTC
TRBV5-1	18	many	TRBJ2-1	NA	CASSPGGSGVSSYNEQFF	TGCGCCAGCAGCCCAGGGGGTAGCGGGGTCAGCTCCTACAATGAGCAGTTCTTC
TRBV18	14	NA	TRBJ1-5	NA	CASSPRDGYQPQHF	TGTGCCAGCTCACCACGGGACGGCTATCAGCCCCAGCATTTT
TRBV7-2	12	many	TRBJ1-1	NA	CASRAGGHEAFF	TGTGCCAGCAGAGCGGGGGGCCATGAAGCTTTCTTT
TRBV28	15	NA	TRBJ1-4	TRBD1	CASRPRTGRLEKLFF	TGTGCCAGCAGGCCCCGGACAGGGAGGTTAGAAAAACTGTTTTTT
TRBV7-9	13	few	TRBJ2-5	NA	CASSARVEETQYF	TGTGCCAGCAGCGCCAGGGTAGAGGAGACCCAGTACTTC
TRBV7-2	16	few	TRBJ2-1	TRBD2	CASSLERGGLWDEQFF	TGTGCCAGCAGCTTAGAGCGGGGGGGCCTCTGGGATGAGCAGTTCTTC
TRBV9	16	NA	TRBJ2-2	TRBD2	CASSVASGGDTGELFF	TGTGCCAGCAGCGTAGCTAGCGGGGGTGACACCGGGGAGCTGTTTTTT
TRBV7-9	14	few	TRBJ2-5	NA	CASSRQIIQETQYF	TGTGCCAGCAGCCGTCAGATAATACAAGAGACCCAGTACTTC
TRBV9	14	NA	TRBJ1-2	NA	CASSVGTTPYGYTF	TGTGCCAGCAGCGTTGGGACAACACCCTATGGCTACACCTTC
TRBV25-1	16	NA	TRBJ2-3	NA	CASSVSAGLSTDTQYF	TGTGCCAGCAGCGTTAGTGCGGGGCTTAGCACAGATACGCAGTATTTT
TRBV4-3	13	few	TRBJ1-4	NA	CASSQETGRKLFF	TGCGCCAGCAGCCAAGAGACCGGGAGAAAACTGTTTTTT
TRBV6-5	13	few	TRBJ2-5	NA	CASKRASSETQYF	TGTGCCAGCAAGAGGGCTTCCTCAGAGACCCAGTACTTC
TRBV9	15	few	TRBJ1-2	TRBD1	CASSDRDRTNYGYTF	TGTGCCAGCAGCGACCGGGACAGGACTAACTATGGCTACACCTTC
TRBV9	16	NA	TRBJ2-3	NA	CASSVAGGLSTDTQYF	TGTGCCAGCAGCGTAGCGGGGGGCCTGAGCACAGATACTCAGTATTTT
TRBV7-2	12	few	TRBJ2-1	NA	CASSLVSSEQFF	TGTGCCAGCAGCTTAGTCTCCAGTGAGCAGTTCTTC
TRBV18	14	NA	TRBJ1-5	TRBD1	CASSDRSNNQPQHF	TGTGCCAGCTCGGACAGGTCAAATAATCAGCCCCAGCATTTT
TRBV7-3	16	NA	TRBJ1-2	TRBD1	CASSLDSGQVVYGYTF	TGTGCCAGCAGCTTAGACTCGGGACAGGTTGTTTATGGCTACACCTTC